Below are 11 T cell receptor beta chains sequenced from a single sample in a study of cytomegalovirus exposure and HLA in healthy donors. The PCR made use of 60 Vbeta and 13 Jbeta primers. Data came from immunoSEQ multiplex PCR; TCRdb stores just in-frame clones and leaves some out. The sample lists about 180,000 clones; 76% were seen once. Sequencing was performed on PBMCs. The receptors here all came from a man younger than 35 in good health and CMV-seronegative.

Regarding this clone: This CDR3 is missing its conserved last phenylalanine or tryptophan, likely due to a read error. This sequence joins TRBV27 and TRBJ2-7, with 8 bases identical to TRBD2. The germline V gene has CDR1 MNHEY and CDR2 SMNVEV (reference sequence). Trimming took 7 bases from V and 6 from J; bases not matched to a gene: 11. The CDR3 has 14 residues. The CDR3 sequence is CASTNGGALLEQYL. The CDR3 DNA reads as TGTGCCAGCACCAACGGGGGGGCGCTTCTCGAGCAGTACCTC.

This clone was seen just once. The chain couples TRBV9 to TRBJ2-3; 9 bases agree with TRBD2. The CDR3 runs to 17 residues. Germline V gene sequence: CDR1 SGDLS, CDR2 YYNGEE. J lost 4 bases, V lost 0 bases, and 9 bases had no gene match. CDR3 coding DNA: TGTGCCAGCAGCGTAGATCCAGCGGGAGGTATCGCAGATACGCAGTATTTT. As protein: CASSVDPAGGIADTQYF.

CDR3 DNA sequence: TGTGCCAGCAGCTTAGTTTCGGCCGGAGGGGAGCAGTTCTTC. Its translation: CASSLVSAGGEQFF. The chain has TRBV7-2 and TRBJ2-1; D perhaps matches TRBD2 (6 bases). Trimming left V 1 base short and J 10 bases short, with 14 bases between. Germline V lookup: CDR1 SGHTA, CDR2 FQGNSA. The length of the CDR3 is 14 residues.

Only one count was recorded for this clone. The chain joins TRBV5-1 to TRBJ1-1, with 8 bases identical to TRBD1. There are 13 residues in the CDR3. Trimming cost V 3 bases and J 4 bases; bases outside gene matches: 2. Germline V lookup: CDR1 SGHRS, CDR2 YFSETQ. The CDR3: CASSYDRGTEAFF. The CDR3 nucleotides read TGCGCCAGCAGCTATGACAGGGGCACTGAAGCTTTCTTT.

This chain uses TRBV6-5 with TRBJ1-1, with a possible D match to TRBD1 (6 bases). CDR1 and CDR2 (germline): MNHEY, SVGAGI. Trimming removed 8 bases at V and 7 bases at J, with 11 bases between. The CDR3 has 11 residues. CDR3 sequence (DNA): TGTGCCAGCCAAACAGGGAATGAAGCTTTCTTT. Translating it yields CASQTGNEAFF.

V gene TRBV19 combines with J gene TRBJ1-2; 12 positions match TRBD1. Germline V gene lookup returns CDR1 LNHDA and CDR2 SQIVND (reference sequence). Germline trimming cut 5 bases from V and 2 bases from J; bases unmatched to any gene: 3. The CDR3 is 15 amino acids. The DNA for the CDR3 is TGTGCCAGTAGTCCCGGGACAGGGGGCAACTATGGCTACACCTTC. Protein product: CASSPGTGGNYGYTF.

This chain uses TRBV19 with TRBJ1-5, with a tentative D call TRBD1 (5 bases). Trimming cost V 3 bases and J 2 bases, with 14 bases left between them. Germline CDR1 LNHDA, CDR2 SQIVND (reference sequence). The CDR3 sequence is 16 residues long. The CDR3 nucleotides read TGTGCCAGTAGTATTTTTCTGGGGGGGGGCAATCAGCCCCAGCATTTT. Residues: CASSIFLGGGNQPQHF.

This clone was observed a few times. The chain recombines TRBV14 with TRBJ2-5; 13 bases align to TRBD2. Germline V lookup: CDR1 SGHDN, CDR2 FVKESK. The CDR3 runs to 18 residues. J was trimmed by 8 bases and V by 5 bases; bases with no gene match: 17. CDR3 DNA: TGTGCCAGCAGCTCGCGCCGGACTAGCGGGGGCAGCGTAGGAACCCAGTACTTC. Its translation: CASSSRRTSGGSVGTQYF.

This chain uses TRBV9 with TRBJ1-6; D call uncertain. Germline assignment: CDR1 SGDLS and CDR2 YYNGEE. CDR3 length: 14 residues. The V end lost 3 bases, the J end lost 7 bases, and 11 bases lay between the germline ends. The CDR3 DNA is TGTGCCAGCAGCGGGCTTGGGGAGAATTCACCCCTCCACTTT. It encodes CASSGLGENSPLHF.

The CDR3 spells CASSPGQRINEQFF. The DNA of the CDR3 is TGTGCCAGCTCACCGGGACAAAGAATCAATGAGCAGTTCTTC. V is TRBV2 and J is TRBJ2-1; the D gene is possibly TRBD1 (6 bases). Germline V lookup: CDR1 SNHLY, CDR2 FYNNEI. V gave up 8 bases and J gave up 6 bases, with 17 bases separating them. The CDR3 has 14 amino acids.

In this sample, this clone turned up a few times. This CDR3 is CATSRGQGASQETQYF. Written as DNA, the CDR3 is TGTGCCACCAGCAGGGGACAGGGGGCAAGCCAAGAGACCCAGTACTTC. This sequence joins TRBV15 and TRBJ2-5; 12 bases line up with TRBD1. This CDR3 region has 16 residues. CDR1 is LNHNV and CDR2 is YYDKDF in the germline V gene (reference sequence). V dropped 3 bases and J dropped 1; count of bases not matched to a gene: 3.